This T cell receptor beta chain derives from a study of radiotherapy plus CTLA-4 blockade in lung cancer. The data were produced by immunoSEQ multiplex PCR, yet TCRdb's version contains in-frame clones alone and is incomplete. The sample has tens of thousands of clones; roughly 70% are singletons. Per the germline V gene, CDR1 is SGHRS and CDR2 is YFSETQ. V lost 4 bases to trimming and J lost 0 bases; unmatched junction nucleotides: 15. This CDR3 has 18 amino acids. Source: peripheral blood, taken from a patient treated with radiotherapy plus ipilimumab. The genes are TRBV5-1 and TRBJ1-2, with 7 positions matching TRBD1. The sequence was collected from a human donor with non-small cell lung cancer who had stable disease on radiotherapy plus ipilimumab. This CDR3 is CASSPFPRDRVSNYGYTF. As DNA, the CDR3 is TGCGCCAGCAGCCCCTTCCCCCGGGACAGAGTTTCTAACTATGGCTACACCTTC. Full variable domain (outside the CDR3, taken from reference TRBV5-1 and TRBJ1-2): KAGVTQTPRYLIKTRGQQVTLSCSPISGHRSVSWYQQTPGQGLQFLFEYFSETQRNKGNFPGRFSGRQFSNSRSEMNVSTLELGDSALYLCASSPFPRDRVSNYGYTFGSGTRLTVV.